This TCR beta chain derives from a study of response to subunit inactivated influenza vaccine. Via MiXCR, TCRdb re-called the RT-PCR reads, giving one row per CDR3 protein. The top ten hold roughly 7.2% of the sample, which has 600,000 to 850,000 distinct CDR3 sequences, 12% to 15% seen once. Overall study findings and caveats: Researchers suggested that each seasonal influenza vaccination recruits few new T cells.

The ends were cut back, 6 bases at V and 7 bases at J, with 13 bases in the middle. The CDR3 covers 13 residues. Germline CDR1 and CDR2: MNHEY and SMNVEV (reference sequence). The table lists this clonotype with a few counts. Antigen: not known. The material sequenced was PBMCs from blood, taken around two weeks before vaccination. This receptor was obtained from a middle-aged man who received an inactivated influenza vaccine. The V and J genes are TRBV27 and TRBJ2-1; no clear D. For the CDR3, the DNA is TGTGCCAGCAGGAAGATGAGTTTTAATGAGCAGTTCTTC. Protein: CASRKMSFNEQFF.